This paragraph covers one TCR beta chain sequence. This sample was taken from a study of control samples from healthy donors and cancer patients. V lost 3 bases, J lost 4 bases, and 13 bases lay in between. Germline-derived CDR1 and CDR2 are SGHTS and YDEGEE. This CDR3 comprises 15 residues. Generated by immunoSEQ multiplex PCR, the TCRdb table keeps only in-frame clones and is missing some. The profile shows approximately 130,000 clones, 80% to 90% of them singletons. The receptor was isolated from a man in his sixties in good health. The specimen was blood. The rearrangement joins TRBV5-8 to TRBJ1-4; D not resolved. CDR3 residues: CASSSYRTNNEKLFF. The CDR3 DNA sequence: TGTGCCAGCAGCTCTTACAGAACCAATAATGAAAAACTGTTTTTT.